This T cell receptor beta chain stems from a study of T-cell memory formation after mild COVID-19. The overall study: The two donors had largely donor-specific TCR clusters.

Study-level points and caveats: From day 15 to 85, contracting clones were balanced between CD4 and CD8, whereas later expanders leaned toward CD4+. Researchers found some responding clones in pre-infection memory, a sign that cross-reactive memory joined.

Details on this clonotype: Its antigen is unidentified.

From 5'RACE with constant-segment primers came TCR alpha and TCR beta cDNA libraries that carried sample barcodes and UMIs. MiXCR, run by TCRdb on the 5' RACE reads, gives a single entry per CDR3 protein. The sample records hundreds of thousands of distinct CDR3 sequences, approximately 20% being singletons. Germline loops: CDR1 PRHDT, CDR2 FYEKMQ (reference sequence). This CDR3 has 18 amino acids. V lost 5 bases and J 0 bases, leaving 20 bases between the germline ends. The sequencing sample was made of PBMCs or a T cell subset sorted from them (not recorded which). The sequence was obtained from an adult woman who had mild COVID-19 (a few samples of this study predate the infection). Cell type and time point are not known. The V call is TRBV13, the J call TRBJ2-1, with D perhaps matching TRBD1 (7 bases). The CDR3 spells CASSIGQGGLSSYNEQFF. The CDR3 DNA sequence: TGTGCCAGCAGCATTGGGCAGGGGGGACTGAGCTCCTACAATGAGCAGTTCTTC.